The 24 T cell receptor beta chains reported below all come from one sample, sequenced in a study of graft-versus-host responses after intestinal transplantation. Here immunoSEQ multiplex PCR was the method, and the copy in TCRdb shows in-frame clones only, minus some. The sample shows about 25,000 clones, about 93% of them seen only once. Material: PBMCs, obtained just over 29 days after intestinal transplant. These receptors were taken from a human patient who received an intestinal transplant, so some T cells may come from the graft donor.

The chain links TRBV19 to TRBJ2-7; D assignment may be TRBD1 or TRBD2 (5 bases each). Germline lookup yields CDR1 LNHDA and CDR2 SQIVND (reference sequence). There are 15 residues in the CDR3. V lost 1 base to trimming and J lost 3 bases, with 13 bases between them. The DNA of the CDR3 is TGTGCCAGTAGTATAGGTGTGCAGGGAGACTACGAGCAGTACTTC. Amino acid sequence: CASSIGVQGDYEQYF. Drawing the rest from reference TRBV19 and TRBJ2-7, the complete variable domain is DGGITQSPKYLFRKEGQNVTLSCEQNLNHDAMYWYRQDPGQGLRLIYYSQIVNDFQKGDIAEGYSVSREKKESFPLTVTSAQKNPTAFYLCASSIGVQGDYEQYFGPGTRLTVT.

The rearrangement joins TRBV4-1 to TRBJ1-1; TRBD1 aligns across 7 bases. The CDR3 has 14 residues. The V gene's germline CDR1 is MGHRA and CDR2 YSYEKL. V trimming: 0 bases; J trimming: 4 bases; junction bases outside the gene matches: 2. CDR3: CASSQEQGFTEAFF. CDR3 sequence (DNA): TGCGCCAGCAGCCAAGAACAGGGGTTCACTGAAGCTTTCTTT.

The chain is built from TRBV27 and TRBJ1-5, with D unresolved. CDR3 length: 16 amino acids. V shed 3 bases and J shed 1 base, with 13 bases lying between them. CDR1 and CDR2 (germline): MNHEY, SMNVEV (reference sequence). CDR3 sequence reads: CASSFEGPLSNQPQHF. In DNA, the CDR3 is TGTGCCAGCAGTTTCGAAGGCCCCCTCAGCAATCAGCCCCAGCATTTT.

This clone was detected only a few times. The chain combines TRBV6-5 with TRBJ1-1; weak D call: TRBD1 (6 bases). This CDR3 contains 15 residues. In germline, CDR1 is MNHEY, CDR2 SVGAGI. The germline V and J ends were trimmed by 4 bases and 0 bases, with 12 bases remaining between them. The CDR3: CASSSVRGVNTEAFF. Written as DNA, the CDR3 is TGTGCCAGCAGTTCGGTCAGGGGTGTGAACACTGAAGCTTTCTTT.

The genes are TRBV6-1 and TRBJ2-5; D uncertain. The DNA end favors TRBJ2-7, so the J call may be wrong. The V gene's germline CDR1 is MNHNS and CDR2 SASEGT. The CDR3 is 11 amino acids. The CDR3 loop reads CASSFDYEQYF. CDR3 sequence (DNA): TGTGCCAGCAGCTTCGATTACGAGCAGTACTTC.

This clone has a handful of counts. The genes are TRBV19 and TRBJ1-2; TRBD1 might be the D (5 bases). Germline-derived CDR1 and CDR2 are LNHDA and SQIVND (reference sequence). This CDR3 spans 15 amino acids. Trimming stripped 4 bases from V and 3 bases from J, with 15 bases between. The CDR3 loop is CASSTDSRRDYGYTF. The CDR3 DNA follows: TGTGCCAGTAGTACTGACAGCCGGAGGGACTATGGCTACACCTTC.

The chain carries TRBV7-2 and TRBJ2-7; 8 bases are a match to TRBD1. This CDR3 region has 15 residues. Germline CDR1 reads SGHTA; CDR2 reads FQGNSA. Trimming took 5 bases from V and 3 from J; bases not matched to a gene: 9. The CDR3: CASSLWQGASYEQYF. Here the CDR3 DNA reads TGTGCCAGCAGCCTATGGCAGGGGGCCAGCTACGAGCAGTACTTC.

The V gene is TRBV2, the J gene TRBJ2-7; D remains ambiguous. Germline assignment: CDR1 SNHLY and CDR2 FYNNEI. The CDR3 consists of 15 residues. Trimming pared 0 bases from V and 2 bases from J, leaving 11 bases between. The CDR3 coding sequence is TGTGCCAGCAGTGAAGCGCTTCGGCAGACCTACGAGCAGTACTTC. It yields the protein CASSEALRQTYEQYF.

The count of this clone is one. The rearrangement links TRBV6-5 to TRBJ2-5; D gene unclear. From germline, CDR1 is MNHEY and CDR2 SVGAGI. CDR3 size: 15 residues. V dropped 6 bases and J dropped 3 bases, with 17 bases sitting between them. As DNA, the CDR3 is TGTGCCAGCAGACCGAGACTTAACGCCGAAGAGACCCAGTACTTC. It specifies CASRPRLNAEETQYF.

The genes are TRBV7-9 and TRBJ2-7, with a tentative D call TRBD2 (5 bases). V lost 1 base and J 3 bases, leaving 13 bases between the germline ends. Germline V gene lookup returns CDR1 SEHNR and CDR2 FQNEAQ (reference sequence). The CDR3 runs to 15 residues. The CDR3 region has the DNA TGTGCCAGCAGCTTAGACGGTGGAGGAATCTACGAGCAGTACTTC. Translating it yields CASSLDGGGIYEQYF.

The V call is TRBV2, the J call TRBJ2-3; D gene uncertain. Germline-derived CDR1 and CDR2 are SNHLY and FYNNEI. This CDR3 is built from 14 residues. Deletions cut 0 bases from V and 2 bases from J, with 6 bases between. DNA for the CDR3: TGTGCCAGCAGTGAAGCAGGGTACACAGATACGCAGTATTTT. It codes for CASSEAGYTDTQYF.

This chain connects TRBV9 to TRBJ2-1; 8 bases are shared with TRBD2. The CDR3 loop spans 15 amino acids. The V gene end was trimmed by 1 base and the J gene end by 3 bases; junction bases not matched to a gene: 3. Germline V lookup: CDR1 SGDLS, CDR2 YYNGEE. The CDR3 DNA sequence: TGTGCCAGCAGCGTAAGGAGCGGGAGCTACAATGAGCAGTTCTTC. Its translation: CASSVRSGSYNEQFF.

V is TRBV6-5 and J is TRBJ1-5; TRBD1 agrees at 9 bases. Germline-derived CDR1 and CDR2 are MNHEY and SVGAGI. The CDR3 contains 15 residues. V lost 4 bases and J lost 4; bases outside the gene matches: 5. DNA of the CDR3: TGTGCCAGCAGTTCATTGACAGGGGGAAATCAGCCCCAGCATTTT. Protein product: CASSSLTGGNQPQHF.

V usage is TRBV5-6 and J usage is TRBJ2-3; D is ambiguous. This CDR3 contains 14 residues. V lost 4 bases and J lost 0, with 9 bases in between. Germline V gene sequence: CDR1 SGHDT, CDR2 YYEEEE. The CDR3 here is CASSPRWSTDTQYF. The CDR3 region has the DNA TGTGCCAGCAGCCCCCGGTGGAGCACAGATACGCAGTATTTT.

This clone was picked up one time. This sequence joins TRBV19 and TRBJ1-2; D call uncertain. In germline, CDR1 is LNHDA, CDR2 SQIVND (reference sequence). This CDR3 has 13 amino acids. V was pared by 8 bases and J by 3 bases, with 13 bases between. CDR3 amino acids: CASGDDTYYGYTF. CDR3 nucleotides: TGTGCCAGTGGGGATGACACATACTATGGCTACACCTTC.

The chain has TRBV2 and TRBJ2-1; 8 positions match TRBD2. The CDR3 extends over 15 amino acids. The J segment lost 2 bases and the V segment lost 4 bases, leaving 4 bases of the junction unmatched. Germline V CDR1 and CDR2: SNHLY, FYNNEI. The CDR3 sequence: CASSVGLVAYNEQFF. The DNA of the CDR3 is TGTGCCAGCAGTGTGGGACTAGTGGCCTACAATGAGCAGTTCTTC.

This clone appeared once. J is TRBJ2-5 and V is TRBV19; 14 nucleotides align to TRBD2. The germline CDR1 and CDR2 sequences are LNHDA and SQIVND (reference sequence). This CDR3 is 16 amino acids long. J gave up 5 bases and V 2 bases, and 4 bases lay outside the gene matches. The CDR3 here is CASSIRLAGGLETQYF. The CDR3 DNA sequence: TGTGCCAGTAGTATAAGACTAGCGGGGGGGCTGGAGACCCAGTACTTC.

The V gene is TRBV6-5, the J gene TRBJ2-5; D is perhaps TRBD2 (6 bases). The CDR3 runs to 13 residues. V lost 2 bases to trimming and J lost 4 bases, with 8 bases between them. Germline V gene data show CDR1 as MNHEY and CDR2 as SVGAGI. The CDR3 reads CASSYGGIETQYF. Written as DNA, the CDR3 is TGTGCCAGCAGTTACGGGGGGATAGAGACCCAGTACTTC.

The gene calls are TRBV6-6 and TRBJ2-5; D perhaps matches TRBD1 (6 bases). The CDR3 is made up of 14 amino acids. From germline, CDR1 is MNHNY and CDR2 SVGAGI (reference sequence). V gave up 2 bases and J gave up 1 base, with 8 bases separating them. The CDR3 region is CASSYTGPQETQYF. CDR3 sequence (DNA): TGTGCCAGCAGTTACACAGGGCCCCAAGAGACCCAGTACTTC.

The genes are TRBV2 and TRBJ1-2; the D is unclear. Trimming stripped 8 bases from V and 2 bases from J, with 12 bases between. The CDR3 length is 13 residues. The germline V gene has CDR1 SNHLY and CDR2 FYNNEI. CDR3 bases: TGTGCCAGCCCCGTCAGGAGGAACTATGGCTACACCTTC. This sequence encodes CASPVRRNYGYTF.

The chain carries TRBV7-9 and TRBJ1-6; unclear D gene. Trimming removed 0 bases at V and 3 bases at J, with 6 bases between. The germline V gene encodes CDR1 SEHNR and CDR2 FQNEAQ (reference sequence). The CDR3 covers 15 residues. CDR3 sequence (DNA): TGTGCCAGCAGCTTAGCTTCCAGCTATAATTCACCCCTCCACTTT. As protein: CASSLASSYNSPLHF.

The rearrangement links TRBV5-1 to TRBJ2-5; no firm D call. The CDR3 contains 15 residues. Looked up from germline, CDR1 is SGHRS and CDR2 is YFSETQ. V lost 5 bases and J 5 bases, leaving 19 bases between the germline ends. Here the CDR3 reads CASSYGVLDDETQYF. CDR3 sequence (DNA): TGCGCCAGCAGTTATGGGGTCCTAGATGACGAGACCCAGTACTTC. Full variable domain (remainder filled in from reference TRBV5-1 and TRBJ2-5): KAGVTQTPRYLIKTRGQQVTLSCSPISGHRSVSWYQQTPGQGLQFLFEYFSETQRNKGNFPGRFSGRQFSNSRSEMNVSTLELGDSALYLCASSYGVLDDETQYFGPGTRLLVL.

This chain joins TRBV6-5 and TRBJ2-1; D may be TRBD1 (5 bases). Germline assignment: CDR1 MNHEY and CDR2 SVGAGI. V was cut by 6 bases and J by 2 bases, with 14 bases left in between. CDR3 length equals 15 residues. CDR3 protein: CASRERQGPYNEQFF. CDR3 DNA: TGTGCCAGCAGAGAAAGGCAGGGTCCCTACAATGAGCAGTTCTTC.

J is TRBJ1-2 and V is TRBV7-2; no clear D gene. The CDR3 is 12 residues long. Germline V gene sequence: CDR1 SGHTA, CDR2 FQGNSA. Trimming took 3 bases from V and 8 from J, leaving 10 bases between them. The CDR3 here is CASSFYGDGYTF. CDR3 nucleotide sequence: TGTGCCAGCAGCTTTTACGGAGACGGCTACACCTTC.